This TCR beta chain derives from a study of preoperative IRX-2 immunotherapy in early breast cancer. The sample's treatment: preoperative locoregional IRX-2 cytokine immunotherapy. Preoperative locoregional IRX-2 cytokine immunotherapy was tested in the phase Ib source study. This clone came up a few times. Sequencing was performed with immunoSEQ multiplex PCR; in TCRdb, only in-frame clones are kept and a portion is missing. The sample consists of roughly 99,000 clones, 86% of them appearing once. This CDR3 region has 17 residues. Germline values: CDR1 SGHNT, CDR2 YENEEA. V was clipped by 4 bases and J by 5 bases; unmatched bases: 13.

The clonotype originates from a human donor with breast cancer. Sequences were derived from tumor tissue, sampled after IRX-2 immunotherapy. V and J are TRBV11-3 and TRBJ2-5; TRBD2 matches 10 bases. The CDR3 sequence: CASSSSSGSGIRETQYF. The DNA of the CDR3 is TGTGCCAGCAGCTCCTCTAGCGGGAGTGGTATAAGGGAGACCCAGTACTTC.